This T cell receptor (beta chain) was retrieved from a study of cytomegalovirus exposure and HLA in healthy donors. Study context: Out of several hundred genotyped donors, about 76% belonged to the Caucasian-associated ancestry cluster. Study results and limitations: Association of a missense DCLRE1C variant with TCR beta V- and J-gene trimming was reported in a later analysis.

With respect to this clone: Its antigen is unidentified.

Germline V CDR1 and CDR2: MGHDK, SYGVNS. The V end was cut by 2 bases, the J end by 5 bases, with 12 bases between. CDR3 size: 14 residues. It was with 60 Vbeta and 13 Jbeta primers that the PCR ran. Using immunoSEQ multiplex PCR, the repertoire was profiled, and TCRdb retains in-frame clones only, with some absent. Seen here are about 130,000 clones, over 70% observed once, and the top ten hold around 3.6%. The chain uses TRBV25-1 and TRBJ1-2; no clear D gene. The clonotype comes from a woman aged 40-49 years in good health and CMV-seronegative. The sample comprised PBMCs. CDR3 in DNA: TGTGCCAGCAGTGAACCCGGCCGGGAGTATGGCTACACCTTC. Translating it yields CASSEPGREYGYTF.